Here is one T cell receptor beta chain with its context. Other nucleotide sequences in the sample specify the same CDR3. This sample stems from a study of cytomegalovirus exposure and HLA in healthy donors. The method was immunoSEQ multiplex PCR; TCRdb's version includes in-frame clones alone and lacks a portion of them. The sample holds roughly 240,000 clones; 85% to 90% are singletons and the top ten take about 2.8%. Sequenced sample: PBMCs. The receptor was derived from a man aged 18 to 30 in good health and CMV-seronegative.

The CDR3 nucleotides read TGTGCCAGCAGCGTGGACAGGGGCGGCGAGACCCAGTACTTC. This codes for CASSVDRGGETQYF. V and J are TRBV9 and TRBJ2-5, with TRBD1 identical over 9 bases. The CDR3 contains 14 residues. Trimming at V came to 2 bases and at J to 5 bases, leaving 4 bases not matched to a gene. Germline-derived CDR1 and CDR2 are SGDLS and YYNGEE. Together with reference TRBV9 and TRBJ2-5, the CDR3 gives the full variable domain: DSGVTQTPKHLITATGQRVTLRCSPRSGDLSVYWYQQSLDQGLQFLIQYYNGEERAKGNILERFSAQQFPDLHSELNLSSLELGDSALYFCASSVDRGGETQYFGPGTRLLVL.